The TCR beta chain under discussion was sequenced for a study of T cell responses to AZD1222 COVID-19 vaccine. TCRdb's table, derived via immunoSEQ multiplex PCR, lists solely in-frame clones and lacks some. The profile shows about 96,000 clones, roughly 87% of them singletons. The CDR3 covers 13 residues. V lost 5 bases to trimming and J lost 1 base, with 8 bases between them. With respect to this clone: As yet, its antigen is unknown.

Broader study findings: Seropositive status at baseline applied to only a handful of AZD1222 recipients.

This sequence was found in an adult in good health. The V and J genes are TRBV12-3 or TRBV12-4 and TRBJ1-1, with D unclear. Sequenced here: peripheral blood, sampled on day 0 of AZD1222 vaccination. The CDR3 region is CASSPPPNTEAFF. In DNA, the CDR3 is TGTGCCAGCAGTCCCCCACCGAACACTGAAGCTTTCTTT.